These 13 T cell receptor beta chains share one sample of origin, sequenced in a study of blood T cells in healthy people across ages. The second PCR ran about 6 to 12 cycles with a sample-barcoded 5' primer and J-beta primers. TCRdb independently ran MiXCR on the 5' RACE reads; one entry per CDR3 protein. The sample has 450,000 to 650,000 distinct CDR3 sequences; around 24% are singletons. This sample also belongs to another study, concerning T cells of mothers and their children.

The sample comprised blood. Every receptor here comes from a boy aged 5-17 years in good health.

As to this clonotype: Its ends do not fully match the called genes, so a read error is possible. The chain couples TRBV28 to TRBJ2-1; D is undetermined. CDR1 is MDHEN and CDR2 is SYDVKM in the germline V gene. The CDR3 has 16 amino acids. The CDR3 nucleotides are TGTGCCGGCAGTTTTTACTCGGATATCATGGGGAATGAGCAGTTCTTC. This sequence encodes CAGSFYSDIMGNEQFF.

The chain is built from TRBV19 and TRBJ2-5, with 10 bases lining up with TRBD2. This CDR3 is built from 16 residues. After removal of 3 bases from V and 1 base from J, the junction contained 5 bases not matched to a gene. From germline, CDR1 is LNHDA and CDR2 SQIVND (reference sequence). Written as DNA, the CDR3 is TGTGCCAGTAGTATGGGGGGACTAGCGAGCCAAGAGACCCAGTACTTC. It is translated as CASSMGGLASQETQYF.

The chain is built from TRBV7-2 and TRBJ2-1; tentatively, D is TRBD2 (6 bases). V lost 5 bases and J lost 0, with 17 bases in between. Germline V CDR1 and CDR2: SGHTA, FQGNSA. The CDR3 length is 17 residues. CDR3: CASSRGGTVSSYNEQFF. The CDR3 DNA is TGTGCCAGCAGCCGGGGCGGGACGGTCAGCTCCTACAATGAGCAGTTCTTC.

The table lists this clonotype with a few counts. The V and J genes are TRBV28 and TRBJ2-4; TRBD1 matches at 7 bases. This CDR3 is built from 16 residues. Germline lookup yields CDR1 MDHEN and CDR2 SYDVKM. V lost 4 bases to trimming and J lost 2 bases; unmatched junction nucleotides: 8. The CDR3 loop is CASSSRDSLPKNIQYF. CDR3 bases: TGTGCCAGCAGTTCCCGGGACAGCCTCCCCAAAAACATTCAGTACTTC.

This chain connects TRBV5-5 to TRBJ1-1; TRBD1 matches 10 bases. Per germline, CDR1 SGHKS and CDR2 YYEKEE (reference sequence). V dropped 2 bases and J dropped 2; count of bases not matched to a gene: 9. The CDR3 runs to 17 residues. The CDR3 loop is CASSFSGTGAINTEAFF. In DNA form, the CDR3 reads TGTGCCAGCAGCTTTTCCGGGACAGGGGCCATTAACACTGAAGCTTTCTTT.

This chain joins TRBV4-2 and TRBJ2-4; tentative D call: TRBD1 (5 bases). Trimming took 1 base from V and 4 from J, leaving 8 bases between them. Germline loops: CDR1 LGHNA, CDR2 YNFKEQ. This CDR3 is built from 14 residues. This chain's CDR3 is CASSQADRKNIQYF. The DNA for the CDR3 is TGTGCCAGCAGCCAAGCCGACAGAAAAAACATTCAGTACTTC.

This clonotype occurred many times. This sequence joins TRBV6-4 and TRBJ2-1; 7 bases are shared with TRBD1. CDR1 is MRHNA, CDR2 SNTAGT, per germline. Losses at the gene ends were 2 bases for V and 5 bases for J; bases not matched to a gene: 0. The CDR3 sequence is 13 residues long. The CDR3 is CASSDRGHNEQFF. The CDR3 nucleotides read TGTGCCAGCAGTGACAGGGGGCACAATGAGCAGTTCTTC.

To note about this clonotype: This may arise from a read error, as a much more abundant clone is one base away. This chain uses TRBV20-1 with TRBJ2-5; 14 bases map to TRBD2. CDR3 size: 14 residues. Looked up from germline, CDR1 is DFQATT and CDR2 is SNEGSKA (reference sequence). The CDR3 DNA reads TGCAGTGCTAGGCAGGGACTAGCGGGAGAGACCCGGTACTTC. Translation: CSARQGLAGETRYF.

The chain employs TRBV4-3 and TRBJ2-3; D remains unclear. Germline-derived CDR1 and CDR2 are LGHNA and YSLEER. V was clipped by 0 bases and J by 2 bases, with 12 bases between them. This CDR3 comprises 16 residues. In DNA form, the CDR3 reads TGCGCCAGCAGCCAAGATAAGGCCGGCCCCACAGATACGCAGTATTTT. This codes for CASSQDKAGPTDTQYF.

This chain's CDR3 is CASSTSQLLSADTQYF. The CDR3 bases are TGTGCCAGCTCAACATCACAGCTCCTATCCGCAGATACGCAGTATTTT. This chain links TRBV18 with TRBJ2-3; D not resolved. The germline V and J ends were trimmed by 5 bases and 4 bases, with 19 bases remaining between them. The CDR3 has 16 residues. Germline CDR1 KGHSH, CDR2 LQKENI.

For the CDR3, the DNA is TGTGCCAGTAGTATAGGGACAGGGGGCACTGAAGCTTTCTTT. Encoded protein: CASSIGTGGTEAFF. This rearrangement joins TRBV19 to TRBJ1-1, with 10 bases fitting TRBD1. The CDR3 runs 14 residues. The germline V gene has CDR1 LNHDA and CDR2 SQIVND (reference sequence). V dropped 1 base and J dropped 4; count of bases not matched to a gene: 0.

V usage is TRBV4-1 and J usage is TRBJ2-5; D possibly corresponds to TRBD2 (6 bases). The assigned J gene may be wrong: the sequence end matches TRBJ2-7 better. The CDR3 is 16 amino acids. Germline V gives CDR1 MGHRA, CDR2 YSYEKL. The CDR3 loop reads CASSRSGPNRDYEQYF. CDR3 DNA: TGCGCCAGCAGCCGTAGCGGTCCGAATCGGGACTACGAGCAGTACTTC.

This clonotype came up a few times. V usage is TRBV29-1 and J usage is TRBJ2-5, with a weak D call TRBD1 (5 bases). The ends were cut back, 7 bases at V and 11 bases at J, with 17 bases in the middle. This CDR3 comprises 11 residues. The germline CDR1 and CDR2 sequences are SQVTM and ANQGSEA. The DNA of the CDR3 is TGCAGCGGGAATCAGGGTCGTGAGCAGTACTTC. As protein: CSGNQGREQYF.